The T cell receptor (beta chain) under discussion was sequenced for a study of blood T cell repertoires in COVID-19. The overall study: PBMCs, B-cell-depleted T cells, or T cells were the source of the cDNA or gDNA that made up the material.

The table came from immunoSEQ multiplex PCR; TCRdb's copy has only in-frame clones and leaves some out. The sample shows 150,000 to 180,000 clones, under 85% of them seen only once. The sample consisted of peripheral blood. The sequence derives from a man aged 60 to 69 with COVID-19, enrolled during active disease.

The CDR3 here is CASSFDRGGELFF. CDR3 nucleotide sequence: TGTGCCAGCAGCTTCGACAGGGGTGGGGAGCTGTTTTTT. J is TRBJ2-2 and V is TRBV13; 8 bases are a match to TRBD1. Germline V lookup: CDR1 PRHDT, CDR2 FYEKMQ (reference sequence). This CDR3 is built from 13 residues. Unmatched junction bases numbered 2, after V lost 3 bases and J lost 8 bases.